This T cell receptor beta chain was documented in a study of cytomegalovirus exposure and HLA in healthy donors. Background on the study: Among the approximately 430 donors who were genotyped, about 86% fell in the genetic ancestry cluster that is associated with self-reported Caucasian donors.

With 60 Vbeta and 13 Jbeta primers, the PCR was carried out. How the authors handled the data: In a later analysis, around 10 million of tens of millions of unique beta chains occurred in at least two donors. The protocol was immunoSEQ multiplex PCR, while the TCRdb copy is restricted to in-frame clones and leaves out a portion. The DNA gave D and trimming, while V, J and clone size come from that table. In the table there are about 200,000 clones, 79% of which are singletons. The germline CDR1 and CDR2 sequences are LNHDA and SQIVND (reference sequence). Trimming removed 4 bases from V and 0 bases from J, with 15 bases in between. The CDR3 has 16 amino acids.

The origin of this receptor is a male donor in good health and CMV-seropositive. The sample comprised PBMCs. V is TRBV19 and J is TRBJ1-1; D not certain. Here the CDR3 reads CASSNYPVSMNTEAFF. As DNA, the CDR3 is TGTGCCAGTAGTAATTATCCAGTATCCATGAACACTGAAGCTTTCTTT.